Listed below are T cell receptor beta chains from one sample, sequenced in a study of T cell repertoires in cytomegalovirus infection. No antigens are known for them. TCRdb independently ran MiXCR on the reads; one entry per CDR3 protein. In the table there are some 920,000 distinct CDR3 sequences, less than 35% of which are singletons. This sample comprised cultured CD8+ T cells from PBMCs, obtained from culture after CMV antigen stimulation. The receptors here all came from a human donor in good health (CMV status not recorded). Some clones in this sample may be carry-over from other donors' samples. The CDR3 runs from the conserved cysteine through the conserved F or W. A D gene is named only where the DNA matches it firmly. Only some rows state a clone size, as once, few, many or a class for expanded clones.

cdr3_length,j_call,v_call,d_call,clone_size,cdr3_aa,cdr3_nt
14,TRBJ2-3,TRBV7-6,-,many,CASSLVNEPDTQYF,TGTGCCAGCAGCTTAGTTAACGAGCCAGATACGCAGTATTTT
15,TRBJ1-1,TRBV6-5,-,many,CASSYYGLMDTEAFF,TGTGCCAGCAGTTACTATGGGTTAATGGACACTGAAGCTTTCTTT
13,TRBJ2-1,TRBV7-6,-,many,CASSLWGKDEQFF,TGTGCCAGCAGCTTATGGGGAAAGGATGAGCAGTTCTTC
14,TRBJ2-7,TRBV7-2,-,many,CASSLAPDGYEQYF,TGTGCCAGCAGCTTAGCCCCAGACGGCTACGAGCAGTACTTC
15,TRBJ2-7,TRBV11-3,-,many,CASSLGRGSSYEQYF,TGTGCCAGCAGCTTAGGCCGAGGCAGCTCCTACGAGCAGTACTTC
16,TRBJ2-1,TRBV5-7,-,once,CASSLGFLSTYNEQFF,TGTGCCAGCAGCTTGGGCTTCCTATCCACCTACAATGAGCAGTTCTTC
16,TRBJ2-3,TRBV28,TRBD1,few,CASSSRGQVSTDTQYF,TGTGCCAGCAGTAGCCGGGGACAGGTTAGCACAGATACGCAGTATTTT
14,TRBJ2-2,TRBV13,TRBD1,-,CASSPRTGPWELFF,TGTGCCAGCAGCCCCCGGACAGGTCCTTGGGAGCTGTTTTTT
13,TRBJ1-3,TRBV6-1,TRBD1,-,CALRGGPGNTIYF,TGTGCCCTCAGGGGGGGTCCAGGAAACACCATATATTTT
13,TRBJ1-2,TRBV2,TRBD1,-,CASSGQGTYGYTF,TGTGCCAGCAGCGGACAGGGCACCTATGGCTACACCTTC
13,TRBJ1-5,TRBV27,-,-,CASTFYPGQPQHF,TGTGCCAGCACCTTCTACCCGGGGCAGCCCCAGCATTTT
16,TRBJ1-2,TRBV20-1,-,-,CSARDRASSTNYGYTF,TGCAGTGCTAGAGATCGGGCCAGCTCAACTAACTATGGCTACACCTTC
15,TRBJ1-1,TRBV15,-,-,CATSRVQQINTEAFF,TGTGCCACCAGCAGAGTACAACAGATTAACACTGAAGCTTTCTTT
14,TRBJ1-2,TRBV27,-,-,CASSSETDNYGYTF,TGTGCCAGCAGTTCCGAGACAGATAACTATGGCTACACCTTC
14,TRBJ2-2,TRBV6-1,-,-,CASSYNVQTGELFF,TGTGCCAGCAGTTACAATGTGCAAACCGGGGAGCTGTTTTTT
15,TRBJ1-2,TRBV5-1,-,-,CASSPDPDSFYGYTF,TGCGCCAGCAGCCCCGACCCGGACAGCTTCTATGGCTACACCTTC
15,TRBJ1-5,TRBV12-3/TRBV12-4,-,few,CASSPDPFGNQPQHF,TGTGCCAGCAGTCCCGACCCCTTCGGCAATCAGCCCCAGCATTTT
12,TRBJ2-2,TRBV5-1,-,-,CASSRRSGELFF,TGCGCCAGCAGCCGACGGTCAGGGGAGCTGTTTTTT
17,TRBJ2-2,TRBV7-6,TRBD1,-,CASSPIWTGGKTGELFF,TGTGCCAGCAGCCCTATATGGACAGGGGGTAAAACCGGGGAGCTGTTTTTT
16,TRBJ2-3,TRBV7-6,TRBD2,-,CASSQTSGWGTDTQYF,TGTGCCAGCAGCCAGACTAGCGGGTGGGGCACAGATACGCAGTATTTT
16,TRBJ2-3,TRBV6-5,-,few,CASSYSIPISTDTQYF,TGTGCCAGCAGTTACTCGATCCCTATAAGCACAGATACGCAGTATTTT
14,TRBJ2-2,TRBV10-3,-,-,CAISESGVPGELFF,TGTGCCATCAGTGAGTCAGGGGTCCCCGGGGAGCTGTTTTTT
16,TRBJ1-1,TRBV28,-,-,CASKTLTGTENTEAFF,TGTGCCAGCAAGACTCTCACCGGGACGGAGAACACTGAAGCTTTCTTT
14,TRBJ1-1,TRBV7-9,-,many,CASRPRTERTEAFF,TGTGCCAGCAGACCGAGGACAGAAAGGACTGAAGCTTTCTTT
15,TRBJ2-4,TRBV5-4,TRBD1,-,CASSFPGQGFDIQYF,TGTGCCAGCAGCTTTCCGGGACAGGGTTTCGACATTCAGTACTTC
11,TRBJ2-3,TRBV7-6,-,many,CASSLDDTQYF,TGTGCCAGCAGCTTAGATGATACGCAGTATTTT
15,TRBJ2-1,TRBV9,-,-,CASSISPAPNNEQFF,TGTGCCAGCAGCATTAGCCCCGCACCCAACAATGAGCAGTTCTTC
15,TRBJ1-5,TRBV15,TRBD1,few,CATSRPRQGAQPQHF,TGTGCCACCAGCAGACCCCGCCAGGGGGCTCAGCCCCAGCATTTT
13,TRBJ1-1,TRBV4-2,-,few,CASSQESHNEAFF,TGTGCCAGCAGCCAAGAGAGCCACAATGAAGCTTTCTTT
17,TRBJ2-2,TRBV7-8,-,few,CASSLAGQRANTGELFF,TGTGCCAGCAGCTTAGCGGGACAGCGGGCGAACACCGGGGAGCTGTTTTTT
18,TRBJ2-2,TRBV7-9,TRBD2,many,CASSSPSAGGANTGELFF,TGTGCCAGCAGCTCCCCCTCAGCGGGGGGGGCGAACACCGGGGAGCTGTTTTTT
14,TRBJ2-5,TRBV7-9,-,few,CASSLGRYQETQYF,TGTGCCAGCAGCCTGGGGCGGTACCAAGAGACCCAGTACTTC
16,TRBJ1-2,TRBV12-3/TRBV12-4,-,few,CASSSRETDFNYGYTF,TGTGCCAGCAGTTCCCGAGAGACGGATTTTAACTATGGCTACACCTTC
16,TRBJ1-1,TRBV29-1,TRBD1,-,CSVEEGIGTANTEAFF,TGCAGCGTTGAGGAGGGTATTGGGACAGCGAACACTGAAGCTTTCTTT
20,TRBJ1-3,TRBV13,-,-,CASSPPLHATGSSSGNTIYF,TGTGCCAGCAGCCCCCCGTTGCACGCTACAGGGTCGAGCTCTGGAAACACCATATATTTT
14,TRBJ2-2,TRBV5-5,-,few,CASSWGHSAGELFF,TGTGCCAGCAGCTGGGGACATAGCGCCGGGGAGCTGTTTTTT
15,TRBJ2-1,TRBV5-1,-,many,CASSNPGTPRNEQFF,TGCGCCAGCAGCAACCCCGGGACCCCGAGGAATGAGCAGTTCTTC
17,TRBJ1-1,TRBV7-6,TRBD1,many,CASSLKDRGLGDTEAFF,TGTGCCAGCAGCTTAAAGGACAGGGGGCTAGGTGACACTGAAGCTTTCTTT
17,TRBJ1-4,TRBV10-3,-,-,CAISESQGLATNEKLFF,TGTGCCATCAGTGAGTCGCAGGGACTCGCAACTAATGAAAAACTGTTTTTT